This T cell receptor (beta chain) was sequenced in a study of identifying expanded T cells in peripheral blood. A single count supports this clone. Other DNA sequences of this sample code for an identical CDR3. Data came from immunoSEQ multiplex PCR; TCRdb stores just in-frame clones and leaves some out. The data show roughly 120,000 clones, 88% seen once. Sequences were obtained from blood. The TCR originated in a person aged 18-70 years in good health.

CDR3 DNA: TGCGCCAGCAGCCTAGGGCAGGGGAATTACGAGCAGTACTTC. Translation: CASSLGQGNYEQYF. V usage is TRBV5-1 and J usage is TRBJ2-7, with D maybe TRBD1 (6 bases). Trimming stripped 4 bases from V and 4 bases from J, with 15 bases between. This CDR3 has 14 residues. Looked up from germline, CDR1 is SGHRS and CDR2 is YFSETQ. Full variable domain (remainder filled in from reference TRBV5-1 and TRBJ2-7): KAGVTQTPRYLIKTRGQQVTLSCSPISGHRSVSWYQQTPGQGLQFLFEYFSETQRNKGNFPGRFSGRQFSNSRSEMNVSTLELGDSALYLCASSLGQGNYEQYFGPGTRLTVT.